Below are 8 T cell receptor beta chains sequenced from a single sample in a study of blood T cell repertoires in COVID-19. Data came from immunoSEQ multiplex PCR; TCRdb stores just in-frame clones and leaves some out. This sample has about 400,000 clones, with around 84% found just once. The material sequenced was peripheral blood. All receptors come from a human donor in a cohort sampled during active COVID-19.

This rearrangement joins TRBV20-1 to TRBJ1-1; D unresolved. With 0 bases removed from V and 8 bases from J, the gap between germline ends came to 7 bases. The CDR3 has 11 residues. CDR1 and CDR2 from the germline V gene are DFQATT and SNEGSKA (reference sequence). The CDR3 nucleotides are TGCAGTGCTAGAGATTGGGAGGAAGCTTTCTTT. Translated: CSARDWEEAFF.

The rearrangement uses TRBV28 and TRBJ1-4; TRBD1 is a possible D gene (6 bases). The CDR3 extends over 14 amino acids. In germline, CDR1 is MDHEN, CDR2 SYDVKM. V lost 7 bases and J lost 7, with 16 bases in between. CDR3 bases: TGTGCCAGCAAACAAGGGGGGGCGGGTGAAAAACTGTTTTTT. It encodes CASKQGGAGEKLFF.

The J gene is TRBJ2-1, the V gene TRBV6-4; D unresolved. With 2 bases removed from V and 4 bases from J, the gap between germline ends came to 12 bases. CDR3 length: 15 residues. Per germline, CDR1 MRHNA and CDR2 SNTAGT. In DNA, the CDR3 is TGTGCCAGCAGTGACGAGTGGGCTGGGTACAATGAGCAGTTCTTC. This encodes CASSDEWAGYNEQFF.

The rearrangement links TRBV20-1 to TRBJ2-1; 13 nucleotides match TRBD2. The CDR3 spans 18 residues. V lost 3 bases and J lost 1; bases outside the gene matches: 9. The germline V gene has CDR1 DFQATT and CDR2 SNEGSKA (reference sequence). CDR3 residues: CSASGRTSGGTSYNEQFF. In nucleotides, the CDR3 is TGCAGTGCTAGTGGTAGGACTAGCGGGGGCACTTCCTACAATGAGCAGTTCTTC.

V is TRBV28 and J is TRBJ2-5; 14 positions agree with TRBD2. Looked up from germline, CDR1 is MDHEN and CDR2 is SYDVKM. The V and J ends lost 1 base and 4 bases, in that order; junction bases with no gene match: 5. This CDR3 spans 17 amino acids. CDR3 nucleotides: TGTGCCAGCAGTTTATCCTTAGGGACTAGCGGGAGAGAGACCCAGTACTTC. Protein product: CASSLSLGTSGRETQYF. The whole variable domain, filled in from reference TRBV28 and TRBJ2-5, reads DVKVTQSSRYLVKRTGEKVFLECVQDMDHENMFWYRQDPGLGLRLIYFSYDVKMKEKGDIPEGYSVSREKKERFSLILESASTNQTSMYLCASSLSLGTSGRETQYFGPGTRLLVL.

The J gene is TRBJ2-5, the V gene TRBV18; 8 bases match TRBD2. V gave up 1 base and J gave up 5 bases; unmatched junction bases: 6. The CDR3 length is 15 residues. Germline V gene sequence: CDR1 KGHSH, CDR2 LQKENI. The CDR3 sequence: CASSPLAGLGETQYF. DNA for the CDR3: TGTGCCAGCTCACCACTAGCGGGGCTGGGGGAGACCCAGTACTTC.

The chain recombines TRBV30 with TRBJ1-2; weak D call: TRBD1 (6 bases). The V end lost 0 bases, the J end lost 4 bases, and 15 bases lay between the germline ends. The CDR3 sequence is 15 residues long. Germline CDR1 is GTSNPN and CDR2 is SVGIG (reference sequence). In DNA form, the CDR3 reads TGTGCCTGGAGTGTGGTGGACAGTGTCTCCTATGGCTACACCTTC. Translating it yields CAWSVVDSVSYGYTF.

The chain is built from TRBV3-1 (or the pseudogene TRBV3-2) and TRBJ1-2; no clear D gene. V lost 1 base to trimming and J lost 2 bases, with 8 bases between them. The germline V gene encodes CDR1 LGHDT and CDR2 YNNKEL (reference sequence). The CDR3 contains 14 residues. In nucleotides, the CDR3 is TGTGCCAGCAGCCAAGGGTTAAGCAACTATGGCTACACCTTC. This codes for CASSQGLSNYGYTF.